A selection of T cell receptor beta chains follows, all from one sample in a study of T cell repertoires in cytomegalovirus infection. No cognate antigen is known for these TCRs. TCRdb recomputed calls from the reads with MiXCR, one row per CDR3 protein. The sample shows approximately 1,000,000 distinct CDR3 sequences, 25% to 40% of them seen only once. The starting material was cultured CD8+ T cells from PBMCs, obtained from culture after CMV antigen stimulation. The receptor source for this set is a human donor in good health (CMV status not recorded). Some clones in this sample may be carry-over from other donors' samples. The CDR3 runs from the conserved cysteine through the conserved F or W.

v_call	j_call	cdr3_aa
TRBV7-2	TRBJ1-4	CASTWRVPNEKLFF
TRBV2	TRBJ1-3	CASSDLREGPYSGNTIYF
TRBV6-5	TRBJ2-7	CASSYSRGDEQYF
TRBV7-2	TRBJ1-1	CASSPGRVTEAFF
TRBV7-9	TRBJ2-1	CASSFGTNEQFF
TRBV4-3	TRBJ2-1	CASSQFSGGPNEQFF
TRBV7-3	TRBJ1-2	CASRPEDRETGYTF
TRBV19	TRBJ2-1	CASSIGGYDNEQFF
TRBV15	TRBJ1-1	CATSRDLGRGNGGEAFF
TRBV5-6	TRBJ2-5	CASSLKGGLAETQYF
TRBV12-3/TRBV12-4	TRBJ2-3	CASSQPYDREEGSQYF
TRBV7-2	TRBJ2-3	CASSSSARGDTDTQYF
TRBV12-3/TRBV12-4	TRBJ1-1	CASSFQPPNTEAFF
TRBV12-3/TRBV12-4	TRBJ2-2	CASSFKRGVTGELFF
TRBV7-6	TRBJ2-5	CASSFESLETQYF
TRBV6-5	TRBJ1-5	CASQGHSNQPQHF
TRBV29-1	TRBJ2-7	CSARGSGEQYF
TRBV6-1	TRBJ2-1	CASSEALLETGMRNEQFF
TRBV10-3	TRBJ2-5	CAISDPPRLAGGGVAQYF